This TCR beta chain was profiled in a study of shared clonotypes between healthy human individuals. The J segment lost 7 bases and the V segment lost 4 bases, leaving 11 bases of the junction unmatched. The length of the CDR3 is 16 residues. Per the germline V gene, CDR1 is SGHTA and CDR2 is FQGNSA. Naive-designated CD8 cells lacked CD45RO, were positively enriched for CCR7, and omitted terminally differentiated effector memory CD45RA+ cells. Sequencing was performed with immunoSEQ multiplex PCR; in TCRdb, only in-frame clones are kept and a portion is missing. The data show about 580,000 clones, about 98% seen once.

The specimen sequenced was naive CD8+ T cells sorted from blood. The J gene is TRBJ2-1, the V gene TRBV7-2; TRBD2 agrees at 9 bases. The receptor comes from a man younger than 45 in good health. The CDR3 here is CASSSAGTSRRNEQFF. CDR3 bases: TGTGCCAGCAGCTCGGCCGGGACTAGCAGGAGAAATGAGCAGTTCTTC.